The source of this T cell receptor (beta chain) is a study of blood T cell repertoires in COVID-19. Study-wide background: Italy, Spain and the United States were the sources of the convalescent and acute COVID-19 samples. The analysed material was cDNA or gDNA that came from T cells, B-cell-depleted T cells, or PBMCs.

CDR3 length: 15 amino acids. The ends were cut back, 1 base at V and 1 base at J, with 10 bases in the middle. The germline CDR1 and CDR2 sequences are LNHNV and YYDKDF (reference sequence). TCRdb's table, derived via immunoSEQ multiplex PCR, lists solely in-frame clones and lacks some. The table has roughly 75,000 clones, around 67% seen once. The TCR was taken from a human donor with acute or convalescent COVID-19. The donor label of this sample is uncertain. V and J are TRBV15 and TRBJ1-1; the D is unclear. Material for sequencing was peripheral blood. CDR3 loop: CATSRAPQENTEAFF. The DNA for the CDR3 is TGTGCCACCAGCAGAGCCCCCCAGGAGAACACTGAAGCTTTCTTT.